The text below deals with one TCR beta chain. The antigen it recognizes is unknown. No much larger clone is present one base from it, and per-base qualities are unavailable. The data belong to a study of blood T cell repertoires in COVID-19 (dated by TCRdb to the early 2020s). Regarding the research as a whole: Samples from collaborators originated in the United States, Italy and Spain and spanned both the acute and convalescent phases of COVID-19. The material from the prospective study consisted of cDNA or gDNA derived from T cells, B-cell-depleted T cells, or PBMCs. Deeply sampled blood TCRbeta repertoires from subjects exposed to, actively infected with, or recovered from COVID-19 were included in the dataset. The repertoires were released in a freely available public database meant as a resource for research on the immune response to SARS-CoV-2. The samples were drawn from two sources: the first 160 participants of the ongoing ImmuneRACE study, and 950 to 1,500 subjects contributed by 6 global collaborators. Nearly every sample came with metadata listing a de-identified subject ID, COVID-19 status, age in years and sex. Where available, HLA class I and class II types were taken from metadata supplied by the sample provider and were not determined by assay-based typing. What the work shows at the level of the full study, not this receptor alone: How much clinical and demographic metadata was included differed by source and by participant, and the metadata was provided uncurated.

The CDR3 contains 18 residues, cysteine and phenylalanine counted. The entry retains the CDR3 DNA only, 54 bases that are in frame from base 1. Here V drops 4 bases and J drops 5 bases, and the junction holds 14 bases not matched to any gene. The germline V gene sets CDR1 to KGHDR and CDR2 to SFDVKD. In the prospective study, participants were roughly 18 to 100 years old, resided in about two dozen geographic areas of the United States, and were enrolled through a virtual design. In the prospective study, participants were assigned to cohorts based on the clinical history participants reported in a screening survey and a study questionnaire. For ImmuneRACE Cohort 3, a participant was defined as recovered based on two consecutive negative NP/OP PCR tests, clearance by a healthcare professional, or resolution of symptoms. Each participant in the prospective study had whole blood, serum and a nasopharyngeal or oropharyngeal swab collected by mobile phlebotomists. Additional blood draws and questionnaires over an approximately 2-month period could optionally be provided by prospective study participants. Prospective study blood samples were shipped either frozen or at room temperature before DNA extraction.

TCRbeta CDR3 regions were amplified from genomic DNA using the immunoSEQ Assay, a bias-controlled multiplex PCR. In the source study's methods: The number of nucleated cells in each sample was estimated by amplification of reference gene primers within the assay. Sequence reads were collapsed and filtered to measure the absolute abundance of every unique TCRbeta CDR3 rearrangement. For each sample, productive Simpson clonality was calculated by taking the square root of Simpson's diversity index across productive rearrangements. TCRdb carries this immuneACCESS record with in-frame sequences only. Its versions omit some clonotypes, under half of them owing to an unresolved V gene in the studies checked, with the rest unexplained. V and J calls and clone size are those listed in that table; D and trimming were worked out from the DNA. Across this sample there are over 250,000 clones, with about nine tenths seen only once. Under 3% of the sample is taken by the ten largest.

Sequenced material: PBMCs or T cells enriched from blood (not recorded which). The V and J genes are TRBV24-1 and TRBJ2-5, with 11 bases in between that match TRBD1. This clonotype was obtained from a woman aged 18-30 years who had recovered from COVID-19. Here the CDR3 is given as CATSDSFTGTGGGETQYF. The bases read TGTGCCACCAGTGACTCATTCACCGGGACAGGGGGAGGGGAGACCCAGTACTTC.